This T cell receptor beta chain was identified during a study of response to subunit inactivated influenza vaccine. TCRdb ran MiXCR on the RT-PCR reads and lists one entry per CDR3 protein. The sample holds about 800,000 distinct CDR3 sequences, about 20% seen once. This CDR3 is 15 amino acids long. The V gene lost 1 base and the J gene lost 0 bases, with 10 bases spanning the gap. Germline V CDR1 and CDR2: SGHNT, YYREEE (reference sequence). Study results and caveats: The authors offered the suggestion that each seasonal influenza vaccination recruits few new T cells.

A word on this clonotype: Its specificity is unknown.

The chain couples TRBV5-4 to TRBJ1-1; D is possibly TRBD1 (5 bases). The TCR was taken from a man aged 45-60 years who received an inactivated influenza vaccine. Here the sequenced sample was PBMCs from blood, taken less than 6 days after vaccination. The CDR3 is CASSLSREMNTEAFF. For the CDR3, the DNA is TGTGCCAGCAGCTTGAGCAGGGAAATGAACACTGAAGCTTTCTTT.